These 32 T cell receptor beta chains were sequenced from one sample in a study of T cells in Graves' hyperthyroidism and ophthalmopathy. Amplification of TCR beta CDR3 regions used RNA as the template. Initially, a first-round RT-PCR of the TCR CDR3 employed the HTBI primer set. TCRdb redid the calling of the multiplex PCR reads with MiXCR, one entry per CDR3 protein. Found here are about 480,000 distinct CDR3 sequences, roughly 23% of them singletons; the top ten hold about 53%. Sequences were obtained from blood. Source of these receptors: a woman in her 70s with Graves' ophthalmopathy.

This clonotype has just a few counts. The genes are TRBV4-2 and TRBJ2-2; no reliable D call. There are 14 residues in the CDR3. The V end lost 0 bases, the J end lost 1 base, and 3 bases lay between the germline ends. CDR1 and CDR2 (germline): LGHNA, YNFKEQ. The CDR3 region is CASSQDVNTGELFF. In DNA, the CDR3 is TGTGCCAGCAGCCAAGACGTGAACACCGGGGAGCTGTTTTTT.

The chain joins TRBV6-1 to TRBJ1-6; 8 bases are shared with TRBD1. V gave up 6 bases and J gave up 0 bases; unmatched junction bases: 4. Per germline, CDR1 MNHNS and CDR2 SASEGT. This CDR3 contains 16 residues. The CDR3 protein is CASRRTGSSYNSPLHF. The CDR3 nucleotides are TGTGCCAGCAGGCGGACAGGGAGCTCCTATAATTCACCCCTCCACTTT.

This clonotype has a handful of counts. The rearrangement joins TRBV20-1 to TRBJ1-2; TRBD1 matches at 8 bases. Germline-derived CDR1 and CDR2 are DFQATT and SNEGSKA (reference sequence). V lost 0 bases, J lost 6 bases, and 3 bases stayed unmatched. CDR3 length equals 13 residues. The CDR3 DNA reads TGCAGTGCTAGAGACAGGGGGCGTGATGGCTACACCTTC. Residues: CSARDRGRDGYTF.

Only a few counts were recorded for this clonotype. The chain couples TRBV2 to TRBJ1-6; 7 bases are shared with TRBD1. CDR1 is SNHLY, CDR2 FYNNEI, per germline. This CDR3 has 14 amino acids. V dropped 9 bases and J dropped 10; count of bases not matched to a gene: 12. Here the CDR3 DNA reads TGTGCCAGAAGACCCCGGGACAGTGGCTCACCCCTCCACTTT. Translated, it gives CARRPRDSGSPLHF. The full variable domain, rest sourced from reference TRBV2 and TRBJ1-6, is EPEVTQTPSHQVTQMGQEVILRCVPISNHLYFYWYRQILGQKVEFLVSFYNNEISEKSEIFDDQFSVERPDGSNFTLKIRSTKLEDSAMYFCARRPRDSGSPLHFGNGTRLTVT.

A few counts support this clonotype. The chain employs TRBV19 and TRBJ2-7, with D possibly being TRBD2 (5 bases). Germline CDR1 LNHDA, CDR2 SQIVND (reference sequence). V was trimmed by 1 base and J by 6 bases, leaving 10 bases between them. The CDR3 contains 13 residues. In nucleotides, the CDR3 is TGTGCCAGTAGTATAGGAGAAGGACTCGAGCAGTACTTC. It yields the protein CASSIGEGLEQYF.

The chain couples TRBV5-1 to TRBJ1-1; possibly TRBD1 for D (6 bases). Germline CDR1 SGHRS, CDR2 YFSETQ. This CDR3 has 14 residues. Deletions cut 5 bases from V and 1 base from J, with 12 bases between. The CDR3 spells CASRAGTPNTEAFF. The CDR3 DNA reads TGCGCCAGCAGAGCTGGGACACCGAACACTGAAGCTTTCTTT.

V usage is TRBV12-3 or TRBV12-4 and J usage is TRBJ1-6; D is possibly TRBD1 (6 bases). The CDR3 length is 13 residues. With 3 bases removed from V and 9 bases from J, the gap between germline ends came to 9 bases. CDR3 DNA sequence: TGTGCCAGCAGTTTCTCACAGGGTTCACCCCTCCACTTT. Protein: CASSFSQGSPLHF.

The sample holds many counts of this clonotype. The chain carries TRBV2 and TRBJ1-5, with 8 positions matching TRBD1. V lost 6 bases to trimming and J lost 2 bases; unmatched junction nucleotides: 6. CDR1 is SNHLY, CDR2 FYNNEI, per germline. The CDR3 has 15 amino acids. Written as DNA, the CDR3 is TGTGCCAGCAGCTCAGGGGGCGCGGGCAATCAGCCCCAGCATTTT. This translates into CASSSGGAGNQPQHF.

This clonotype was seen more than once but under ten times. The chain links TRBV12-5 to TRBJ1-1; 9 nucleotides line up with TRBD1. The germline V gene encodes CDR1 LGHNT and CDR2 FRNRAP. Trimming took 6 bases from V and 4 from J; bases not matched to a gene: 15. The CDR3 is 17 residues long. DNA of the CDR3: TGTGCTAGTGGCACCGGGACAGGGAGGTATCGAGGCACTGAAGCTTTCTTT. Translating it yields CASGTGTGRYRGTEAFF.

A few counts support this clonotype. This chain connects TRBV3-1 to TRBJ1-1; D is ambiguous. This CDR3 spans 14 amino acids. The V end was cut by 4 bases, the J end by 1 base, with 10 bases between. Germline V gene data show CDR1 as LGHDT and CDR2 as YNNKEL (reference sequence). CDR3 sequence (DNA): TGTGCCAGCAGCCGGCGGGGTCCGAACACTGAAGCTTTCTTT. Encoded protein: CASSRRGPNTEAFF.

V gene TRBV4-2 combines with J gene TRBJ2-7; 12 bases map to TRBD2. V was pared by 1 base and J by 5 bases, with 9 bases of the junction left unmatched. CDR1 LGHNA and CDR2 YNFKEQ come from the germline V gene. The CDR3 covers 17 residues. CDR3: CASSQVRTSGRWNEQYF. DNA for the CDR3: TGTGCCAGCAGCCAAGTCCGTACTAGCGGGAGGTGGAACGAGCAGTACTTC.

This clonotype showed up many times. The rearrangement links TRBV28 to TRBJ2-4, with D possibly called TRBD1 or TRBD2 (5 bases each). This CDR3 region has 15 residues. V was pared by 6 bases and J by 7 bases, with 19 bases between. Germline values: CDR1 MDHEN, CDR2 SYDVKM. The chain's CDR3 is CASSRRRGWGNIQYF. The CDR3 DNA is TGTGCCAGCAGCCGACGTCGCGGGTGGGGGAACATTCAGTACTTC.

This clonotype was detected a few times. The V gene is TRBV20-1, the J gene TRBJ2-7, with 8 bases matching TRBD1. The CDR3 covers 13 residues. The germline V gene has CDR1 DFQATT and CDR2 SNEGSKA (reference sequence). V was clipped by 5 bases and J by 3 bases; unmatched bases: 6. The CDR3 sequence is CSAGQGANYEQYF. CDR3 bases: TGCAGTGCTGGTCAGGGGGCAAACTACGAGCAGTACTTC.

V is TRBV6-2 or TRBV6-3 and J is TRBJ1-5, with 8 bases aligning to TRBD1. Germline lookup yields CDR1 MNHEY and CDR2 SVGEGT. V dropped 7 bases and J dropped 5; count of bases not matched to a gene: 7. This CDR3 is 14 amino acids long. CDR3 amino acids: CASTRAGGDQPQHF. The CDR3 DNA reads TGTGCCAGCACCAGAGCAGGGGGCGATCAGCCCCAGCATTTT.

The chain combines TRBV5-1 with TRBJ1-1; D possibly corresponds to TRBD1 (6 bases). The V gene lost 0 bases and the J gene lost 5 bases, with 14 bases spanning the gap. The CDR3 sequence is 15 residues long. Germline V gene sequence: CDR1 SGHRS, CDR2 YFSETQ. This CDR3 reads CASSLAEGGRTEAFF. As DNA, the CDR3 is TGCGCCAGCAGCTTGGCCGAAGGGGGGCGTACTGAAGCTTTCTTT.

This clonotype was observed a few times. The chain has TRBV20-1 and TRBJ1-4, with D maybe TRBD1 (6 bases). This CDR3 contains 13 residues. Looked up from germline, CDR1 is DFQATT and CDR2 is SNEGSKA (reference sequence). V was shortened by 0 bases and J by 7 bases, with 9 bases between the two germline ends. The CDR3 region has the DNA TGCAGTGCTAGAGAGGGCAGGGGTGAAAAACTGTTTTTT. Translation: CSAREGRGEKLFF.

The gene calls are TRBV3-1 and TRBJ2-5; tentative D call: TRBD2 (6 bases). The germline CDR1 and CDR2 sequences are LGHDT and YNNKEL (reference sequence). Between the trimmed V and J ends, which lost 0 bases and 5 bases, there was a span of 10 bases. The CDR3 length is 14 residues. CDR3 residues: CASSQDRGRETQYF. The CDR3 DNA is TGTGCCAGCAGCCAAGATCGAGGGAGGGAGACCCAGTACTTC.

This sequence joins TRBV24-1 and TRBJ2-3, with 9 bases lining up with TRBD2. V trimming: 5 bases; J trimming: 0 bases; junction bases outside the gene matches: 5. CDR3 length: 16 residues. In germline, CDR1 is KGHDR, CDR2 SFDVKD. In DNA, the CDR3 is TGTGCCACCAGTGGTAGCGGGGGTATTAGCACAGATACGCAGTATTTT. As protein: CATSGSGGISTDTQYF.

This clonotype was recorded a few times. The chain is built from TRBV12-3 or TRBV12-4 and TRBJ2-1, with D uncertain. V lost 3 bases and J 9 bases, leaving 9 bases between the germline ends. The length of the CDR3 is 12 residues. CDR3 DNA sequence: TGTGCCAGCAGTTTTCTAGTCGCTGAGCAGTTCTTC. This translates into CASSFLVAEQFF.

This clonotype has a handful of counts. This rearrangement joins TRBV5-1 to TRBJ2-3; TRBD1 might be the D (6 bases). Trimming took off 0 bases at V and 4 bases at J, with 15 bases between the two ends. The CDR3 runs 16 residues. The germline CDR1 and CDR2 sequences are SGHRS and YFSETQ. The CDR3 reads CASSLEQGRFADTQYF. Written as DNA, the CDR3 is TGCGCCAGCAGCTTGGAACAGGGTCGGTTTGCAGATACGCAGTATTTT. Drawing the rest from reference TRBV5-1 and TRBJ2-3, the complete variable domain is KAGVTQTPRYLIKTRGQQVTLSCSPISGHRSVSWYQQTPGQGLQFLFEYFSETQRNKGNFPGRFSGRQFSNSRSEMNVSTLELGDSALYLCASSLEQGRFADTQYFGPGTRLTVL.

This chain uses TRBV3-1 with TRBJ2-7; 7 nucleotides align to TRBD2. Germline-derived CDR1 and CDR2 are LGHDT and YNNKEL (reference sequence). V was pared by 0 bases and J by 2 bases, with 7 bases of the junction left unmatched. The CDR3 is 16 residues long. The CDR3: CASSQDWAGVAYEQYF. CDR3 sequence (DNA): TGTGCCAGCAGCCAAGACTGGGCGGGGGTGGCCTACGAGCAGTACTTC.

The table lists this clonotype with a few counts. This chain's CDR3 is CASSARAAGELFF. Written as DNA, the CDR3 is TGTGCCAGCAGTGCCAGGGCGGCCGGGGAGCTGTTTTTT. The chain is built from TRBV2 and TRBJ2-2; TRBD1 might be the D (5 bases). Germline CDR1 SNHLY, CDR2 FYNNEI. This CDR3 is built from 13 residues. Trimming removed 4 bases from V and 6 bases from J, with 9 bases in between.

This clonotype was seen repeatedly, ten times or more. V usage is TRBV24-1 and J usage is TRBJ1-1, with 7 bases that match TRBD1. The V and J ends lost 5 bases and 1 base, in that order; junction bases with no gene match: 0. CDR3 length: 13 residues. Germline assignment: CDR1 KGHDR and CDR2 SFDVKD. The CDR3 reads CATSGTGNTEAFF. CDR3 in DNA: TGTGCCACCAGTGGGACAGGGAACACTGAAGCTTTCTTT.

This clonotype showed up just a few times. The CDR3 region has the DNA TGTGCCACCAGTGATCCGAGGGGGAATACGCAGTATTTT. It encodes CATSDPRGNTQYF. The chain recombines TRBV24-1 with TRBJ2-3, with D possibly matching TRBD1 (6 bases). CDR1 KGHDR and CDR2 SFDVKD come from the germline V gene. Between the trimmed V and J ends, which lost 3 bases and 7 bases, there was a span of 10 bases. This CDR3 spans 13 amino acids.

CDR3 residues: CASSQERGYEQYF. The CDR3 nucleotides are TGCGCCAGCAGCCAAGAAAGGGGCTACGAGCAGTACTTC. The chain recombines TRBV4-1 with TRBJ2-7; perhaps TRBD1 as D (5 bases). Trimming shortened V by 0 bases and J by 3 bases, and 6 bases separated the two germline ends. CDR1 is MGHRA and CDR2 is YSYEKL in the germline V gene. CDR3 length: 13 amino acids.

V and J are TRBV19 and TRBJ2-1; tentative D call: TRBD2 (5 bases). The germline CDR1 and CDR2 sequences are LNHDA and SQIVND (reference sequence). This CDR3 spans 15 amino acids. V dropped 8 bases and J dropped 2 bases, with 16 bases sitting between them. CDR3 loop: CASGPEGGPYNEQFF. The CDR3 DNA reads TGTGCCAGTGGCCCCGAGGGCGGACCCTACAATGAGCAGTTCTTC.

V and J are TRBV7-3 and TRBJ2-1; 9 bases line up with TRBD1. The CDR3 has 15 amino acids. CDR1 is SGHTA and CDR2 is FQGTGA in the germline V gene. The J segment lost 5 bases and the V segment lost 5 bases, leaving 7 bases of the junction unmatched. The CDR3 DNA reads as TGTGCCAGCAGCGCCTTCGGGACAGGGCACAATGAGCAGTTCTTC. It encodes CASSAFGTGHNEQFF.

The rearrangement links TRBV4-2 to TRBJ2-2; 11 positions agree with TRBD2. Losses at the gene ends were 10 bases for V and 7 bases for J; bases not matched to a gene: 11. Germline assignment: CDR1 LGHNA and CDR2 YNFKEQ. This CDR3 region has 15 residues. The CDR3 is CANRSLAGVSGELFF. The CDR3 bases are TGTGCCAACAGATCACTAGCGGGAGTGAGCGGGGAGCTGTTTTTT.

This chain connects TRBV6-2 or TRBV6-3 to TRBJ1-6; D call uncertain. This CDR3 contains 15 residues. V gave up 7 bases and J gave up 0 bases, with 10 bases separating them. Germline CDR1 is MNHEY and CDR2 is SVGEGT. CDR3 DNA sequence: TGTGCCAGCAAGGTCCAGGCCTCCTATAATTCACCCCTCCACTTT. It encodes CASKVQASYNSPLHF.

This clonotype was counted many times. CDR3 loop: CASSPGTPPYEQYF. The CDR3 nucleotides are TGTGCCAGCAGTCCCGGGACTCCCCCCTACGAGCAGTACTTC. V usage is TRBV28 and J usage is TRBJ2-7; D may be TRBD2 (6 bases). Trimming removed 5 bases at V and 2 bases at J, with 13 bases between. Germline CDR1 MDHEN, CDR2 SYDVKM. The CDR3 length is 14 residues.

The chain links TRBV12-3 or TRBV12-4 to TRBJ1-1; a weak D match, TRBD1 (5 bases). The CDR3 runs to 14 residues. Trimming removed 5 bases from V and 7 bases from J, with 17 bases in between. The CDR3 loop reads CASSPGGGFGEAFF. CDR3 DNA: TGTGCCAGCAGTCCAGGTGGGGGTTTCGGTGAAGCTTTCTTT.

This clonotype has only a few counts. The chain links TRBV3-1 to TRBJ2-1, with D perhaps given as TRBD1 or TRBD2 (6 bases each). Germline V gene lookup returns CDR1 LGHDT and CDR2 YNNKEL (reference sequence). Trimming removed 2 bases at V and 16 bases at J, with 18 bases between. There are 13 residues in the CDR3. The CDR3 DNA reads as TGTGCCAGCAGCCAAAAGGGGGACTCACCTTCTTTCTTC. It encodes CASSQKGDSPSFF.